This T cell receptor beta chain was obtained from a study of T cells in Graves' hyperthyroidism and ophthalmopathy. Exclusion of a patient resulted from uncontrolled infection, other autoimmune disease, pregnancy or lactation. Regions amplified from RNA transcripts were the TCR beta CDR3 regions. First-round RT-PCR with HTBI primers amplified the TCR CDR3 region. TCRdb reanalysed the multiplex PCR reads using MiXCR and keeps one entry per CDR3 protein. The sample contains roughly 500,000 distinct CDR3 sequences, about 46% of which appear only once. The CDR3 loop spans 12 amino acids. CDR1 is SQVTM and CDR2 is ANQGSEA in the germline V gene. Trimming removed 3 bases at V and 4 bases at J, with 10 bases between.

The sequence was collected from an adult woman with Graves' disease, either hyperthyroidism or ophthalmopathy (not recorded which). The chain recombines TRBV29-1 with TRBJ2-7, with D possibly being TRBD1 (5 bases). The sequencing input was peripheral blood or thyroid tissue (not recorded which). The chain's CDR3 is CSVEAQGYEQYF. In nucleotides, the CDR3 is TGCAGCGTTGAGGCCCAGGGTTACGAGCAGTACTTC.